Listed below are T cell receptor beta chains from one sample, sequenced in a study of blood T cell repertoires in COVID-19. Clones were read by immunoSEQ multiplex PCR, and TCRdb kept only the in-frame ones, dropping some. Of over 250,000 clones in the sample, around 90% were seen once. Sequencing was done on a sample of peripheral blood. These receptor sequences come from a man aged 50 or older with acute or convalescent COVID-19. Each CDR3 is given with its conserved first and last residue. Fields, in order: clone size, V gene, J gene, D gene, CDR3 DNA, CDR3 protein. D genes are given only for firm matches. Size is omitted from some rows. Given values are once, few, many or a class for expanded clones.

NA,TRBV19,TRBJ2-3,TRBD1,TGTGCCAGTAGTCCCGGACAGGGTTCAGATACGCAGTATTTT,CASSPGQGSDTQYF
NA,TRBV5-4,TRBJ2-7,TRBD2,TGTGCCAGCAGCACCCCGGGGATAGCGGGCCTCTCCTACGAGCAGTACTTC,CASSTPGIAGLSYEQYF
NA,TRBV5-4,TRBJ2-7,NA,TGTGCCAGCAGTCGGGACAACTACGAGCAGTACTTC,CASSRDNYEQYF
NA,TRBV3-1/TRBV3-2,TRBJ2-3,TRBD2,TGTGCCAGCAGACACGAACCAGCGGGGGGAGATACGCAGTATTTT,CASRHEPAGGDTQYF
NA,TRBV20-1,TRBJ2-3,TRBD2,TGCAGTGCTAGTGGTAGCGGGGGATATGGAGATACGCAGTATTTT,CSASGSGGYGDTQYF
NA,TRBV10-3,TRBJ1-1,NA,TGTGCCATCAGTCACAGAGACACTGAAGCTTTCTTT,CAISHRDTEAFF
NA,TRBV7-9,TRBJ2-3,NA,TGTGCCAGCAGCCCCCCCGCGAACACAGATACGCAGTATTTT,CASSPPANTDTQYF
NA,TRBV10-3,TRBJ1-1,NA,TGTGCCATCAGTGGTACCACAGGGACCTCTTTGAACACTGAAGCTTTCTTT,CAISGTTGTSLNTEAFF
once,TRBV5-1,TRBJ2-3,TRBD1,TGCGCCAGTTCGGGACAGGGCACAGATACGCAGTATTTT,CASSGQGTDTQYF
NA,TRBV18,TRBJ2-1,TRBD2,TGTGCCAGCTCAGCGCGGGGGAATGAGCAGTTCTTC,CASSARGNEQFF
NA,TRBV9,TRBJ1-1,TRBD1,TGTGCCAGCAGCGTACGAGGACAGGGGTTCACTGAAGCTTTCTTT,CASSVRGQGFTEAFF
NA,TRBV30,TRBJ2-7,NA,TGTGCCTGGAGTGTACGGGCCTACGAGCAGTACTTC,CAWSVRAYEQYF
NA,TRBV29-1,TRBJ2-5,NA,TGCAGCGTTCTCCAAGAGACCCAGTACTTC,CSVLQETQYF
NA,TRBV6-4,TRBJ2-1,NA,TGTGCCAGCAGTAGAGACAGGTCCTATGAGCAGTTCTTC,CASSRDRSYEQFF
NA,TRBV2,TRBJ1-6,TRBD1,TGTGCCAGCAGTGAACTCGTTACAGGGGACCTAGGGTCACCCCTCCACTTT,CASSELVTGDLGSPLHF
NA,TRBV9,TRBJ2-5,NA,TGTGCCAGCAGCGTAGGGGGCAGGGTTGGGGAGACCCAGTACTTC,CASSVGGRVGETQYF
NA,TRBV6-5,TRBJ2-3,NA,TGTGCCAGCAGTTATGGGCAGGCGGATACGCAGTATTTT,CASSYGQADTQYF
NA,TRBV7-2,TRBJ2-5,NA,TGTGCCAGCAGCTCCCGTGGACTCAACGTCGGAGAGACCCAGTACTTC,CASSSRGLNVGETQYF
NA,TRBV6-5,TRBJ2-7,TRBD2,TGTGCCAGCAGTTACACCGGGGGGGCTTACGAGCAGTACTTC,CASSYTGGAYEQYF
NA,TRBV19,TRBJ2-2,NA,TGTGCCAGTAGTGAGCCCGGCGGGGAGCTGTTTTTT,CASSEPGGELFF
NA,TRBV5-5,TRBJ1-5,TRBD1,TGTGCCAGCAGCTGGGGACAGGGGACCCACGGGGCCCAGCATTTT,CASSWGQGTHGAQHF
NA,TRBV7-3,TRBJ1-3,NA,TGTGCCAGCAGCCCCGGAACAGGTGGAAACACCATATATTTT,CASSPGTGGNTIYF
NA,TRBV7-3,TRBJ1-5,NA,TGTGCCAGCAGCTTAAGGGGGCTAAGCAATCAGCCCCAGCATTTT,CASSLRGLSNQPQHF
NA,TRBV11-2,TRBJ2-5,NA,TGTGCCAGCAGCCGCCTACAGGCTCAAGAGACCCAGTACTTC,CASSRLQAQETQYF
NA,TRBV19,TRBJ2-7,TRBD2,TGTGCCAGTAGCCAGCGGGGGGGCCCCTACGAGCAGTACTTC,CASSQRGGPYEQYF
NA,TRBV29-1,TRBJ1-1,TRBD1,TGCAGCGTTTCACAGGGGGCGAGAACTGAAGCTTTCTTT,CSVSQGARTEAFF
NA,TRBV27,TRBJ2-1,NA,TGTGCCAGCAGTTTTTTTAGCAGAAATGAGCAGTTCTTC,CASSFFSRNEQFF
NA,TRBV11-2,TRBJ2-7,NA,TGTGCCAGCAGCACGTTCGGGGACACCCGGCGAGAGCAGTACTTC,CASSTFGDTRREQYF
NA,TRBV12-5,TRBJ1-1,NA,TGTGCTAGTGGTGCTTCATTAGGGGCTGGTATAGGCACTGAAGCTTTCTTT,CASGASLGAGIGTEAFF
NA,TRBV5-4,TRBJ2-1,TRBD2,TGTGCCAGCAGCCCCTCCCGGGGGGTGGTAGGCAATGAGCAGTTCTTC,CASSPSRGVVGNEQFF
NA,TRBV3-1/TRBV3-2,TRBJ1-3,NA,TGTGCCAGCAGCCGGTCTGAGTTTGGAAACACCATATATTTT,CASSRSEFGNTIYF
many,TRBV5-1,TRBJ1-5,NA,TGCGCCAGCAGCTTGGTGGGGCAGGGTCAGCCCCAGCATTTT,CASSLVGQGQPQHF
NA,TRBV3-1/TRBV3-2,TRBJ2-2,TRBD1,TGTGCCAGCAGCCCCCTATCCGGGACAGGGGTTAAGTTCGGGGAGCTGTTTTTT,CASSPLSGTGVKFGELFF
NA,TRBV18,TRBJ1-1,NA,TGTGCCAGCTCGCCCTCCCCAGGGACAACTTCAGAAGCTTTCTTT,CASSPSPGTTSEAFF
once,TRBV24-1,TRBJ2-1,NA,TGTGCCACCGGAGGGAAGTGGGGCAATGAGCAGTTCTTC,CATGGKWGNEQFF
NA,TRBV12-3/TRBV12-4,TRBJ1-2,NA,TGTGCCAGCAGCACAGACACCTTCTATGGCTACACCTTC,CASSTDTFYGYTF
NA,TRBV6-5,TRBJ2-5,NA,TGTGCCAGCAGACTTAAGCCGGGGGGCAAAGAGACCCAGTACTTC,CASRLKPGGKETQYF
NA,TRBV6-5,TRBJ2-5,NA,TGTGCCAGCTCTCAGGGTTTAGAGACCCAGTACTTC,CASSQGLETQYF
NA,TRBV9,TRBJ1-1,NA,TGTGCCAGCAGCGCCATCCCCTACGGTCACACTGAAGCTTTCTTT,CASSAIPYGHTEAFF
NA,TRBV7-3,TRBJ1-3,NA,TGTGCCAGCAGCCTTGGTTCCCTGGGGAGCTCTGGAAACACCATATATTTT,CASSLGSLGSSGNTIYF
NA,TRBV7-9,TRBJ1-1,TRBD1,TGTGCCAGCAGCTCAAGACAGGGATGGTGGACTGAAGCTTTCTTT,CASSSRQGWWTEAFF
NA,TRBV21-1,TRBJ1-4,NA,TGTGCCAGCAGCAAAGAGAGGGCCAACTCAACTAATGAAAAACTGTTTTTT,CASSKERANSTNEKLFF
NA,TRBV6-5,TRBJ1-1,NA,TGTGCCAGCAGTCCACTGGGGAGATCAGCTTTCTTT,CASSPLGRSAFF
NA,TRBV15,TRBJ1-4,NA,TGTGCCACCAGCAGACCCCCACAGCCAACTAATGAAAAACTGTTTTTT,CATSRPPQPTNEKLFF
NA,TRBV12-5,TRBJ2-2,NA,TGTGCTAGTGGTTCCCCAACTCGGGCCGGGGAGCTGTTTTTT,CASGSPTRAGELFF
NA,TRBV28,TRBJ1-6,NA,TGTGCCAGCAGTGGGGGCGCAACCTTGACCCTTTTAAATTCACCCCTCCACTTT,CASSGGATLTLLNSPLHF
NA,TRBV18,TRBJ1-1,TRBD1,TGTGCCAGCTCACCACGGACAGGGAAGGTTGTGGTCACTGAAGCTTTCTTT,CASSPRTGKVVVTEAFF
NA,TRBV29-1,TRBJ2-7,TRBD2,TGCAGCGTTGATCGGGGGGTAGCGGGGCCAGGGGAGCAGTACTTC,CSVDRGVAGPGEQYF
NA,TRBV15,TRBJ1-6,NA,TGTGCCACCAGCAGAGATAAGACGGGGTATTCACCCCTCCACTTT,CATSRDKTGYSPLHF
NA,TRBV7-6,TRBJ2-5,TRBD2,TGTGCCAGCAGCTTAGGACTAGCGGGGCTCCAAGAGACCCAGTACTTC,CASSLGLAGLQETQYF
once,TRBV19,TRBJ2-5,NA,TGTGCCAGTAGTTTGGGGACACAAGAGACCCAGTACTTC,CASSLGTQETQYF